The T cell receptor (beta chain) described here comes from a study of blood T cell repertoires in COVID-19. The overall study: Researchers got acute and convalescent COVID-19 samples from the United States, Italy and Spain. T cells, B-cell-depleted T cells, or PBMCs supplied cDNA or gDNA.

This clone was seen a few times. CDR1 MNHEY and CDR2 SVGAGI come from the germline V gene. Trimming shortened V by 6 bases and J by 9 bases, and 17 bases separated the two germline ends. The CDR3 totals 13 residues. In the original processing: Amplifying reference gene primers gave estimates of nucleated cell counts. Sequencing used immunoSEQ multiplex PCR; TCRdb keeps in-frame clones, though not all of them. V and J calls and clone size are as listed in that table; D and trimming were resolved from the DNA. The sample contains 35,000 to 45,000 clones, around nine tenths of which appear only once. What was sequenced was peripheral blood. The chain joins TRBV6-5 to TRBJ2-5, with D possibly being TRBD2 (5 bases). The TCR sequence derives from a man aged 60-69 years with active COVID-19. CDR3 bases: TGTGCCAGCAGCCACTCCGACGGGGATTCCCAGTACTTC. Its translation: CASSHSDGDSQYF.